This T cell receptor beta chain was captured in a study of T cells in Graves' hyperthyroidism and ophthalmopathy. Clinical symptoms, serum thyroxine and TRAb, thyroid ultrasound and orbital computed tomography were used for the diagnoses. Whole-study results and caveats: Ophthalmopathy got predicted by the model a median roughly six months before its onset. Also found in blood were most expanded thyroid clonotypes above 0.001. Through a model of 13 V-J features, ophthalmopathy was separated from stable hyperthyroidism.

The investigators amplified TCR beta CDR3 regions from RNA transcripts. The HTBI primer set was used in a first-round RT-PCR of the TCR CDR3. Each CDR3 protein is one row after TCRdb ran MiXCR on the multiplex PCR reads. The table lists about 320,000 distinct CDR3 sequences, approximately 16% of them singletons. Only a few counts were recorded for this clonotype. Its antigen is currently unknown. This CDR3 has 13 residues. CDR1 SGHRS and CDR2 YFSETQ come from the germline V gene. V gave up 6 bases and J gave up 4 bases, with 12 bases separating them. The sequence came from a man under 40 with Graves' hyperthyroidism. The material sequenced was blood. The chain links TRBV5-1 to TRBJ2-3; D ambiguous. CDR3 sequence (DNA): TGCGCCAGCAACCCCAACGGTCCAGATACGCAGTATTTT. Protein: CASNPNGPDTQYF.